This T cell receptor (beta chain) emerged from a study of neurological immune-mediated disorders (dated by TCRdb to between 2019 and 2020). As for the study more broadly: Among the roughly 34 multiple sclerosis patients, relapsing-remitting MS was present in roughly 30 and secondary progressive MS was present in 3. Longitudinal samples, technical triplicates and paired sorted CD4+ and CD8+ T-cell subsets, alongside PBMC samples, were included among the approximately 110 TCR-beta libraries. The cohort was made up of about 65 subjects, consisting of around 14 HAM/TSP patients, 34 multiple sclerosis patients and about 20 healthy controls. Peripheral blood TCR-beta repertoires from HTLV-I-associated myelopathy (HAM/TSP) patients, multiple sclerosis patients and healthy controls were compared by UMI-based sequencing. The full study reports these points: No clinical or MRI features were associated with the MS cluster, and the authors said that larger cohorts are needed. In a phylogenetic analysis, the repertoires of 18 out of 34 MS patients fell into a single cluster of related CDR3 sequences, pointing to a possible signature at the repertoire level. Expanded clones from different subjects shared no identical CDR3 amino acid sequences, which suggests that TCR-beta repertoires were private in all groups. The highest TCR clonal expansion was observed in HAM/TSP patients, whereas the lowest was observed in MS patients, even when compared with healthy controls.

TCR libraries for sorted subsets were made from 950,000 to 1,000,000 sorted CD4+ or CD8+ T cells. The multiple sclerosis patients were enrolled in a US clinical protocol that evaluated disease progression with magnetic resonance imaging. Peripheral blood was subjected to Ficoll-Hypaque density gradient centrifugation to isolate PBMCs, which were then cryopreserved in liquid nitrogen. The study also sequenced paired sorted CD4+ and CD8+ subsets from healthy controls, HAM/TSP patients and MS patients. This clonotype was seen at least ten times. Its antigen remains unidentified. No qualities accompany the bases; no much larger clone lies one base away. The germline V gene (reference sequence) sets CDR1 to SEHNR and CDR2 to FQNEAQ. V is reduced by 7 bases and J by 0 bases, leaving a spacing of 18 bases between them. CDR3 length: 16 amino acids, cysteine to phenylalanine. Just the 48-base CDR3 DNA is kept, in frame starting at base 1.

To synthesize cDNA, template-switch 5'RACE was performed with a primer carrying a 10-nucleotide random unique molecular identifier so that each TCR transcript was tagged. Over 180 million TCR-beta sequences, covering 15-18 subjects, were produced in each sequencing run. Total RNA was extracted with the RNeasy kit. The KAPA Real-time Library Amplification kit was used to amplify TCR-beta VDJ regions with primers for the TCR constant region and the 5'RACE anchor. Sample indexes and Illumina adaptors were added in a first PCR, and a second PCR then increased library yield. After Ampure bead purification, the TCR product of roughly 650 bp was size-selected on a 2% E-gel SizeSelection system. Before pooling, library quality was checked on a Bioanalyzer, concentration was measured with Qubit, and libraries were quantified with the Kapa Library Quantification kit. An Illumina HiSeq 2500 was used to sequence the libraries paired-end at 2 x 150 bp. To increase sequence diversity, about 23-30% phiX was spiked into each library pool. Under the source paper's analysis protocol: Quality-filtered reads were processed with the UMI-based MiGEC pipeline, and over 75% of raw TCR sequences were removed by the MiGEC pipeline during error correction. VDJ genes were aligned to IMGT germline references, and each clonotype was defined by a unique CDR3 amino acid sequence together with V-J genes. VDJtools evaluated clonal expansion, Shannon diversity and CDR3 relatedness (CalcPairwiseDistances, ClusterSamples); CLCbio workbench built phylogenetic trees. Clones with at least 8 unique UMIs were defined as expanded, with this threshold being based on coefficient-of-variation modelling across technical triplicates. TCRdb reran the public reads through fastp at Q25 and MiXCR, keeping productive beta chains. Rows are combined by CDR3 protein, so each entry shows the most common genes and DNA. In this record, the V and J calls reflect TCRdb's handling and not the investigators' own analysis. This sample has tens of thousands of distinct CDR3 sequences in its table, and approximately 6.2% of those were observed once. The top ten hold approximately 1.3% of the sample.

The sample was CD4+ T cells from blood. The V and J genes are TRBV7-9 and TRBJ1-2; a weak D assignment points to TRBD1 (6 bases agree). The clonotype originates from a woman aged 18-29 years with multiple sclerosis. In nucleotide form, the sequence is TGTGCCAGCACTCGGGCGGGGGGCGCCACTAACTATGGCTACACCTTC. The encoded protein is CASTRAGGATNYGYTF.